Here is one T cell receptor (beta chain) with its context. Antigen: not known. With a J-beta primer mix and a sample-barcoded 5' primer, a second PCR ran about 7 to 11 cycles. Each CDR3 protein gets one entry after TCRdb re-called the 5' RACE reads with MiXCR. Of around 1,000,000 distinct CDR3 sequences in the sample, 20% to 25% were seen once. This sample was included in a study of blood T cells in healthy people across ages. Overall study findings and caveats: No conclusive comparison of naive versus antigen-experienced cells was possible with unsorted PBMCs. CMV infection status of these donors was not known.

The trim removed 1 base at V and 5 bases at J, leaving 3 bases unmatched. The CDR3 has 14 amino acids. Germline-derived CDR1 and CDR2 are SGHDN and FVKESK. Separately, the same data were catalogued under a study of T cells of mothers and their children. That publication notes: Second-round PCR products received sample barcodes and 2-4 random nucleotides from the M1S primer. Related pairs of mothers and children showed slightly higher, non-significant overlap versus unrelated pairs.

The chain combines TRBV14 with TRBJ1-2, with 8 bases lining up with TRBD1. The sequence derives from a girl aged 2-10 years in good health. Material for sequencing was blood. DNA for the CDR3: TGTGCCAGCAGCCAAGTAGACAGGGGATATGGCTACACCTTC. This translates into CASSQVDRGYGYTF.